This entry describes one T cell receptor beta chain. V was shortened by 1 base and J by 7 bases, with 10 bases between the two germline ends. The germline gives CDR1 SGHTA, CDR2 FQGNSA. This CDR3 contains 13 residues. These data are taken from a study of T cells in Graves' hyperthyroidism and ophthalmopathy. Uncontrolled infection, other autoimmune disease, pregnancy or lactation barred patients from enrollment. Diagnoses rested on clinical symptoms, serum thyroxine and TRAb, thyroid ultrasound and orbital computed tomography. TCR beta CDR3 sequences were amplified from RNA transcripts. The HTBI primer set served for first-round RT-PCR of the TCR CDR3. MiXCR, applied by TCRdb to the multiplex PCR reads, yields one record per CDR3 protein. The sample lists roughly 570,000 distinct CDR3 sequences, around 45% occurring once.

The clonotype was recovered from an adult woman with Graves' disease, either hyperthyroidism or ophthalmopathy (not recorded which). This rearrangement joins TRBV7-2 to TRBJ1-1, with D unclear. Sequenced material: peripheral blood or thyroid tissue (not recorded which). CDR3 coding DNA: TGTGCCAGCAGCTTAGGAGGAATTAATGAAGCTTTCTTT. It yields the protein CASSLGGINEAFF.